These 8 T cell receptor beta chains were sequenced from one sample in a study of CD8 T cells in Susac syndrome. Random hexamers were used to reverse transcribe roughly 0.45 to 1 ug of RNA. MiXCR was run by TCRdb on the immunoSEQ multiplex PCR reads, yielding one entry per CDR3 protein. The repertoire includes 150,000 to 200,000 distinct CDR3 sequences, 95% to 97% of them detected once, and 0.1% to 0.15% sits in the top ten. The sample comprised CD4+ T cells from PBMCs. All receptors come from a human donor with Susac syndrome.

The CDR3 loop is CATSDPATDTQYF. In DNA form, the CDR3 reads TGTGCCACCAGTGACCCGGCCACAGATACGCAGTATTTT. V is TRBV24-1 and J is TRBJ2-3; no firm D call. The germline CDR1 and CDR2 sequences are KGHDR and SFDVKD. Trimming took off 4 bases at V and 2 bases at J, with 6 bases between the two ends. The length of the CDR3 is 13 residues.

The rearrangement uses TRBV29-1 and TRBJ2-7, with 10 bases identical to TRBD1. Trimming cost V 6 bases and J 2 bases; bases outside gene matches: 1. Germline values: CDR1 SQVTM, CDR2 ANQGSEA. This CDR3 region has 12 residues. This CDR3 is CSVGQGAYEQYF. In nucleotides, the CDR3 is TGCAGCGTAGGACAGGGGGCCTACGAGCAGTACTTC.

The chain links TRBV28 to TRBJ2-2, with D perhaps matching TRBD1 (7 bases). Germline V gene data show CDR1 as MDHEN and CDR2 as SYDVKM. CDR3 length equals 13 residues. CDR3 DNA sequence: TGTGCTGCGGGACAGCCGAACACCGGGGAGCTGTTTTTT. Amino acids: CAAGQPNTGELFF.

J is TRBJ2-3 and V is TRBV20-1, with 10 nucleotides matching TRBD2. Germline V gene lookup returns CDR1 DFQATT and CDR2 SNEGSKA (reference sequence). V lost 5 bases and J lost 5; bases outside the gene matches: 7. The CDR3 extends over 14 amino acids. The CDR3 loop reads CSAQAGGPGDTQYF. The CDR3 coding sequence is TGCAGTGCTCAAGCGGGAGGGCCAGGAGATACGCAGTATTTT.

V usage is TRBV30 and J usage is TRBJ1-2; tentatively, D is TRBD1 (6 bases). The CDR3 has 13 amino acids. Germline V lookup: CDR1 GTSNPN, CDR2 SVGIG (reference sequence). Trimming took off 1 base at V and 7 bases at J, with 13 bases between the two ends. CDR3: CAWSGGPGAGYTF. DNA for the CDR3: TGTGCCTGGAGTGGGGGACCAGGGGCTGGCTACACCTTC.

This chain uses TRBV6-2 or TRBV6-3 with TRBJ1-5; D uncertain. Germline V gives CDR1 MNHEY, CDR2 SVGEGT. Between the trimmed V and J ends, which lost 6 bases and 0 bases, there was a span of 9 bases. The CDR3 is 14 residues long. The CDR3 sequence: CASRSGVSNQPQHF. The CDR3 DNA sequence: TGTGCCAGCAGGTCCGGGGTTAGCAATCAGCCCCAGCATTTT.

J is TRBJ1-6 and V is TRBV15; D call uncertain. The CDR3 runs to 16 residues. In germline, CDR1 is LNHNV, CDR2 YYDKDF (reference sequence). V lost 0 bases to trimming and J lost 7 bases, with 13 bases between them. The CDR3 spells CATSREGSQQNSPLHF. The CDR3 DNA reads as TGTGCCACCAGCAGAGAAGGTAGCCAGCAGAATTCACCCCTCCACTTT.

The chain has TRBV6-2 or TRBV6-3 and TRBJ1-2; TRBD1 matches at 10 bases. This CDR3 comprises 16 residues. CDR1 is MNHEY, CDR2 SVGEGT, per germline. The V gene end was trimmed by 6 bases and the J gene end by 6 bases; junction bases not matched to a gene: 13. Here the CDR3 DNA reads TGTGCCAGCAGCACCTACGGTCGGGACAGGGGTCATGGCTACACCTTC. As protein: CASSTYGRDRGHGYTF.